These 26 T cell receptor beta chains originate from one sample sequenced in a study. MiXCR, applied by TCRdb to the RT-PCR reads, yields one record per CDR3 protein. The sample carries thousands of distinct CDR3 sequences, roughly 34% recorded once. Sequenced material: memory CD4+ T cells from salivary gland. The source is a female donor with primary Sjogren's syndrome.

This clonotype ranks as medium-sized. V usage is TRBV30 and J usage is TRBJ1-2; 10 bases are shared with TRBD1. V lost 3 bases, J lost 2 bases, and 6 bases stayed unmatched. This CDR3 contains 15 residues. CDR1 is GTSNPN and CDR2 is SVGIG in the germline V gene (reference sequence). The CDR3 loop is CAWSLPGQGNYGYTF. The CDR3 DNA sequence: TGTGCCTGGAGCCTACCGGGACAGGGGAACTATGGCTACACCTTC.

This clonotype was observed a single time. The chain links TRBV29-1 to TRBJ1-5; D is undetermined. The germline CDR1 and CDR2 sequences are SQVTM and ANQGSEA. V lost 1 base to trimming and J lost 3 bases, with 7 bases between them. The CDR3 has 13 residues. DNA for the CDR3: TGCAGCGTTGAAGGGACCGACAATCAGCCCCAGCATTTT. This encodes CSVEGTDNQPQHF.

By sample share, this clonotype is medium-sized (0.01 to 0.1%). V usage is TRBV18 and J usage is TRBJ2-7, with D possibly matching TRBD1 (5 bases). The CDR3 totals 14 residues. CDR1 and CDR2 from the germline V gene are KGHSH and LQKENI. Trimming shortened V by 3 bases and J by 3 bases, and 12 bases separated the two germline ends. The CDR3 coding sequence is TGTGCCAGCTCACCCCTCGGCAGGGACTACGAGCAGTACGTC. It codes for CASSPLGRDYEQYV.

This clonotype was observed many times. V gene TRBV3-1 combines with J gene TRBJ1-1; no reliable D call. Per germline, CDR1 LGHDT and CDR2 YNNKEL (reference sequence). The germline V and J ends were trimmed by 7 bases and 5 bases, with 14 bases remaining between them. The CDR3 length is 13 residues. CDR3 in amino acids: CASIAAGKTEAFF. As DNA, the CDR3 is TGTGCCAGCATAGCGGCGGGGAAAACTGAAGCTTTCTTT.

Sample share makes this clonotype medium-sized. The J gene is TRBJ1-1, the V gene TRBV5-6, with D hard to call. Germline CDR1 reads SGHDT; CDR2 reads YYEEEE. Trimming shortened V by 0 bases and J by 8 bases, and 8 bases separated the two germline ends. This CDR3 region has 12 residues. The CDR3 spells CASSLVVGEAFF. CDR3 DNA: TGTGCCAGCAGCTTGGTTGTGGGCGAAGCTTTCTTT.

This clonotype rates as medium-sized. V and J are TRBV18 and TRBJ2-4; tentative D call: TRBD1 (6 bases). CDR1 is KGHSH, CDR2 LQKENI, per germline. V lost 3 bases and J 8 bases, leaving 14 bases between the germline ends. The CDR3 is made up of 14 amino acids. CDR3 sequence: CASSPTGGWDIQYF. In DNA form, the CDR3 reads TGTGCCAGCTCACCGACAGGCGGGTGGGACATTCAGTACTTC.

This clonotype was observed a few times. V gene TRBV20-1 combines with J gene TRBJ2-7, with TRBD1 identical over 9 bases. Per the germline V gene, CDR1 is DFQATT and CDR2 is SNEGSKA (reference sequence). This CDR3 is built from 12 residues. V trimming: 3 bases; J trimming: 6 bases; junction bases outside the gene matches: 3. CDR3 bases: TGCAGTGCTAGCGGGACAGGGCGCGAGCAGTACTTC. Its translation: CSASGTGREQYF.

By share of the sample, this clonotype is medium-sized. The gene calls are TRBV5-1 and TRBJ2-3, with a weak D call TRBD2 (6 bases). The V end lost 5 bases, the J end lost 1 base, and 11 bases lay between the germline ends. Germline-derived CDR1 and CDR2 are SGHRS and YFSETQ. CDR3 length: 14 amino acids. In DNA, the CDR3 is TGCGCCAGCAGGTCGACTAGAGGCACAGATACGCAGTATTTT. This translates into CASRSTRGTDTQYF.

This chain joins TRBV29-1 and TRBJ2-5, with 11 bases identical to TRBD2. V lost 8 bases to trimming and J lost 4 bases; unmatched junction nucleotides: 9. CDR1 and CDR2 from the germline V gene are SQVTM and ANQGSEA. The CDR3 contains 14 residues. CDR3 residues: CSSPRLAGTETQYF. DNA for the CDR3: TGCAGCAGCCCGAGACTAGCGGGGACAGAGACCCAGTACTTC.

This chain uses TRBV19 with TRBJ2-5, with D possibly being TRBD2 (6 bases). CDR1 and CDR2 (germline): LNHDA, SQIVND (reference sequence). CDR3 length: 14 residues. With 6 bases removed from V and 3 bases from J, the gap between germline ends came to 14 bases. For the CDR3, the DNA is TGTGCCAGTAGCCTGATCGGGGGAAAAGAGACCCAGTACTTC. Translating gives CASSLIGGKETQYF.

The gene calls are TRBV11-2 and TRBJ1-5; D perhaps matches TRBD1 (5 bases). Trimming shortened V by 5 bases and J by 4 bases, and 15 bases separated the two germline ends. CDR1 and CDR2 (germline): SGHAT, FQNNGV. The CDR3 spans 15 residues. CDR3 amino acids: CASSSSGTRNQPQHF. As DNA, the CDR3 is TGTGCCAGCAGCAGCTCCGGGACTAGGAATCAGCCCCAGCATTTT.

This clonotype is classed as medium-sized. The rearrangement joins TRBV7-2 to TRBJ2-5, with 8 bases identical to TRBD2. J lost 4 bases, V lost 4 bases, and 5 bases had no gene match. CDR3 size: 14 residues. CDR1 is SGHTA, CDR2 FQGNSA, per germline. The CDR3 spells CASSSGLASETQYF. CDR3 DNA: TGTGCCAGCAGCTCTGGACTAGCATCAGAGACCCAGTACTTC.

This rearrangement joins TRBV12-3 or TRBV12-4 to TRBJ2-1; 8 positions match TRBD1. V dropped 6 bases and J dropped 4; count of bases not matched to a gene: 8. The CDR3 covers 15 residues. The CDR3: CASSYRGQAYNEQFF. The CDR3 DNA follows: TGTGCCAGCAGCTACAGGGGACAGGCTTACAATGAGCAGTTCTTC.

V usage is TRBV19 and J usage is TRBJ2-2; a weak D match, TRBD1 (5 bases). The CDR3 consists of 14 residues. Trimming pared 3 bases from V and 5 bases from J, leaving 10 bases between. CDR1 and CDR2 (germline): LNHDA, SQIVND (reference sequence). The CDR3 region has the DNA TGTGCCAGTAGTATCACAGGCTGGACCGGGGAGCTGTTTTTT. Its translation is CASSITGWTGELFF.

By sample share, this clonotype is medium-sized. The V call is TRBV9, the J call TRBJ2-1; 16 nucleotides align to TRBD2. Per germline, CDR1 SGDLS and CDR2 YYNGEE. Trimming at V came to 5 bases and at J to 0 bases, leaving 5 bases not matched to a gene. The CDR3 has 18 amino acids. CDR3 in DNA: TGTGCCAGCAGTCCGGGACTAGCGGGAGGGGGCTCCTACAATGAGCAGTTCTTC. Protein sequence: CASSPGLAGGGSYNEQFF.

The sample holds many counts of this clonotype. This sequence joins TRBV5-4 and TRBJ2-5; D is undetermined. Between the trimmed V and J ends, which lost 4 bases and 7 bases, there was a span of 23 bases. Germline V gene lookup returns CDR1 SGHNT and CDR2 YYREEE (reference sequence). The CDR3 length is 16 residues. CDR3 sequence reads: CASSRTMGSQKGTQYF. In DNA, the CDR3 is TGTGCCAGCAGCCGCACGATGGGCTCTCAAAAAGGGACCCAGTACTTC.

This clonotype was observed a few times. The CDR3 nucleotides read TGTGCCAGTAGTCCTAGCGGACTAAAGTACGAGCAGTACTTC. Translating it yields CASSPSGLKYEQYF. This sequence joins TRBV2 and TRBJ2-7; 7 bases line up with TRBD2. CDR1 is SNHLY and CDR2 is FYNNEI in the germline V gene. J lost 4 bases, V lost 9 bases, and 12 bases had no gene match. This CDR3 comprises 14 residues.

This clonotype has just a few counts. The gene calls are TRBV18 and TRBJ1-1; D not resolved. Germline CDR1 and CDR2: KGHSH and LQKENI. CDR3 size: 16 residues. V lost 4 bases to trimming and J lost 1 base, with 16 bases between them. CDR3: CASSLSAPSGNTEAFF. Here the CDR3 DNA reads TGTGCCAGCTCACTTTCAGCCCCGAGCGGGAACACTGAAGCTTTCTTT.

The chain uses TRBV7-2 and TRBJ2-3, with D possibly called TRBD1 or TRBD2 (5 bases each). The CDR3 length is 13 residues. Germline V gene lookup returns CDR1 SGHTA and CDR2 FQGNSA. This CDR3 reads CARARDSTDTQYF. In nucleotides, the CDR3 is TGTGCTAGAGCCCGGGACAGCACAGATACGCAGTATTTT. The complete variable domain, with remaining parts taken from reference TRBV7-2 and TRBJ2-3, reads GAGVSQSPSNKVTEKGKDVELRCDPISGHTALYWYRQSLGQGLEFLIYFQGNSAPDKSGLPSDRFSAERTGGSVSTLTIQRTQQEDSAVYLCARARDSTDTQYFGPGTRLTVL.

By share, this clonotype ranks as medium-sized (0.01 to 0.1%). The chain links TRBV5-1 to TRBJ2-2, with D possibly called TRBD1 or TRBD2 (5 bases each). CDR1 and CDR2 (germline): SGHRS, YFSETQ. This CDR3 is 13 amino acids long. With 3 bases removed from V and 6 bases from J, the gap between germline ends came to 9 bases. CDR3 DNA sequence: TGCGCCAGCAGCTGGGACCCGTCCGGGGAGCTGTTTTTT. It codes for CASSWDPSGELFF.

This clonotype is termed medium-sized (0.01 to 0.1%). This rearrangement joins TRBV24-1 to TRBJ2-3; the D gene is possibly TRBD2 (6 bases). V was pared by 6 bases and J by 2 bases, with 14 bases between. This CDR3 spans 15 amino acids. In germline, CDR1 is KGHDR, CDR2 SFDVKD. The CDR3 here is CATSRPAGITDTQYF. CDR3 sequence (DNA): TGTGCCACCAGTAGGCCTGCGGGAATCACAGATACGCAGTATTTT.

By share of the sample, this clonotype is medium-sized. The rearrangement joins TRBV7-9 to TRBJ2-3, with TRBD2 matching over 8 bases. The CDR3 has 13 residues. Per germline, CDR1 SEHNR and CDR2 FQNEAQ (reference sequence). The CDR3 protein is CASGGTSTDTQYF. CDR3 in DNA: TGTGCTTCGGGGGGGACTAGCACAGATACGCAGTATTTT. Combining the CDR3 with reference TRBV7-9 and TRBJ2-3 gives the whole variable domain DTGVSQNPRHKITKRGQNVTFRCDPISEHNRLYWYRQTLGQGPEFLTYFQNEAQLEKSRLLSDRFSAERPKGSFSTLEIQRTEQGDSAMYLCASGGTSTDTQYFGPGTRLTVL.

Relative to its sample, this clonotype is medium-sized. The chain is built from TRBV5-1 and TRBJ1-2, with D perhaps TRBD1 (5 bases). V was trimmed by 2 bases and J by 8 bases, leaving 13 bases between them. The CDR3 covers 13 residues. Germline loops: CDR1 SGHRS, CDR2 YFSETQ. The CDR3 spells CASSFAGMDGYTF. The DNA for the CDR3 is TGCGCCAGCAGCTTCGCAGGGATGGACGGCTACACCTTC.

This clonotype is medium-sized. The DNA for the CDR3 is TGCAGTGCTAGACTAGCGGGAGCCCGGGGTGAGCAGTTCTTC. It encodes CSARLAGARGEQFF. The V call is TRBV20-1, the J call TRBJ2-1; 10 bases align to TRBD2. CDR3 size: 14 residues. The V and J ends lost 2 bases and 9 bases, in that order; junction bases with no gene match: 7. From germline, CDR1 is DFQATT and CDR2 SNEGSKA (reference sequence).

The DNA of the CDR3 is TGCAGTGCACCTAACTCTGGCTATGGCTACACCTTC. It codes for CSAPNSGYGYTF. The V gene is TRBV20-1, the J gene TRBJ1-2; D unclear. This CDR3 region has 12 residues. The germline CDR1 and CDR2 sequences are DFQATT and SNEGSKA (reference sequence). V was trimmed by 6 bases and J by 4 bases, leaving 12 bases between them.

This clonotype was counted many times. This chain joins TRBV27 and TRBJ1-2, with 7 nucleotides matching TRBD1. CDR1 and CDR2 (germline): MNHEY, SMNVEV (reference sequence). Trimming took 6 bases from V and 3 from J; bases not matched to a gene: 13. The CDR3 runs to 16 residues. CDR3 region: CASSLYPPGGDYGYTF. CDR3 in DNA: TGTGCCAGCAGCCTTTACCCCCCAGGGGGGGACTATGGCTACACCTTC.